A selection of T cell receptor beta chains follows, all from one sample in a study of CD8 T cells in ankylosing spondylitis. MiXCR was run by TCRdb on the 5' RACE reads, yielding one entry per CDR3 protein. This sample carries 130,000 or so distinct CDR3 sequences, 17% of them seen once, and the ten largest clones take roughly a third. Input material: blood, either unsorted or a sorted T cell fraction (not recorded which). The receptors were gathered from a male donor with ankylosing spondylitis. The CDR3 runs from the conserved cysteine through the conserved F or W. A D gene is named only where the DNA matches it firmly. Size is stated for part of the rows, as once, few or many counts, or as a class when the clone is expanded.

D gene: NA; J gene: TRBJ2-1; V gene: TRBV13; clone size: NA; CDR3 DNA: TGTGCCAGCAGCTTACGTGTGGAGCAGTTCTTC; CDR3 protein: CASSLRVEQFF
D gene: TRBD2; J gene: TRBJ2-1; V gene: TRBV3-1; clone size: NA; CDR3 DNA: TGTGCCAGCAGCCAAACCGTGACTAGCGGGAGCGTCTACAATGAGCAGTTCTTC; CDR3 protein: CASSQTVTSGSVYNEQFF
D gene: TRBD1; J gene: TRBJ1-5; V gene: TRBV5-5; clone size: few; CDR3 DNA: TGTGCCAGCAGTTCAACAGGGGGAGGTCAGCCCCAGCATTTT; CDR3 protein: CASSSTGGGQPQHF
D gene: TRBD2; J gene: TRBJ2-3; V gene: TRBV12-3/TRBV12-4; clone size: NA; CDR3 DNA: TGTGCCAGCAGTTTTTGGGGACTAGCGGGTACCCTGTCTAGCACAGATACGCAGTATTTT; CDR3 protein: CASSFWGLAGTLSSTDTQYF
D gene: NA; J gene: TRBJ2-7; V gene: TRBV28; clone size: NA; CDR3 DNA: TGTGCCAGCACCCTCGGACCCGGCTACGAGCAGTACTTC; CDR3 protein: CASTLGPGYEQYF
D gene: TRBD1; J gene: TRBJ1-1; V gene: TRBV20-1; clone size: few; CDR3 DNA: TGCAGTGCTAGATACAGGGGCATGAACACTGAAGCTTTCTTT; CDR3 protein: CSARYRGMNTEAFF
D gene: TRBD2; J gene: TRBJ2-1; V gene: TRBV27; clone size: NA; CDR3 DNA: TGTGCCAGCAGTCCCCGGGGGAGCGGGAGAAATGAGCAGTTCTTC; CDR3 protein: CASSPRGSGRNEQFF
D gene: NA; J gene: TRBJ2-7; V gene: TRBV29-1; clone size: many; CDR3 DNA: TGCAGCGTTGAAGCGGGGAGTGAGTACGAGCAGTACTTC; CDR3 protein: CSVEAGSEYEQYF
D gene: TRBD1; J gene: TRBJ2-7; V gene: TRBV6-1; clone size: NA; CDR3 DNA: TGTGCCAGCAGCGCCGGGACAGGGGAATACGAGCAGTACTTC; CDR3 protein: CASSAGTGEYEQYF
D gene: NA; J gene: TRBJ2-7; V gene: TRBV20-1; clone size: NA; CDR3 DNA: TGCAGTGCTAGAGATGGAGGCGGTACCTACGAGCAGTACTTC; CDR3 protein: CSARDGGGTYEQYF
D gene: NA; J gene: TRBJ2-7; V gene: TRBV5-6; clone size: few; CDR3 DNA: TGTGCCAGCAGCTCGGACCTTTATCTATACGAGCAGTACTTC; CDR3 protein: CASSSDLYLYEQYF
D gene: TRBD1; J gene: TRBJ1-1; V gene: TRBV11-1; clone size: few; CDR3 DNA: TGTGCCAGCAGCCAAGCCGAGTACAGGGGACGTTATGACACTGAAGCTTTCTTT; CDR3 protein: CASSQAEYRGRYDTEAFF
D gene: NA; J gene: TRBJ1-3; V gene: TRBV20-1; clone size: NA; CDR3 DNA: TGCAGTGCTAGACTATCGCCCCAGGGGTTCGGAAACACCATATATTTT; CDR3 protein: CSARLSPQGFGNTIYF
D gene: NA; J gene: TRBJ2-2; V gene: TRBV20-1; clone size: NA; CDR3 DNA: TGCAGTGCTACCAGGCGGAGGAGCGGGGAGCTGTTTTTT; CDR3 protein: CSATRRRSGELFF
D gene: NA; J gene: TRBJ2-7; V gene: TRBV16; clone size: NA; CDR3 DNA: TGTGCCAGCAGCGATATCCCAGGGCTCGAGCAGTACTTC; CDR3 protein: CASSDIPGLEQYF
D gene: NA; J gene: TRBJ2-1; V gene: TRBV7-9; clone size: NA; CDR3 DNA: TGTGCCAGCAGCACCCGGGACTCCAAAAACAATGAGCAGTTCTTC; CDR3 protein: CASSTRDSKNNEQFF
D gene: NA; J gene: TRBJ2-3; V gene: TRBV9; clone size: few; CDR3 DNA: TGTGCCAGCAGCCCACGAGCGGGTAGCACAGATACGCAGTATTTT; CDR3 protein: CASSPRAGSTDTQYF
D gene: TRBD1; J gene: TRBJ2-3; V gene: TRBV12-3/TRBV12-4; clone size: once; CDR3 DNA: TGTGCCAGCAGCCCGGGACAGGGGGCAACAGATACGCAGTATTTT; CDR3 protein: CASSPGQGATDTQYF
D gene: NA; J gene: TRBJ2-7; V gene: TRBV9; clone size: once; CDR3 DNA: TGTGCCAGCAGCGTAGATGAGCTCTCCCACGAGCAGTACTTC; CDR3 protein: CASSVDELSHEQYF
D gene: NA; J gene: TRBJ2-6; V gene: TRBV7-9; clone size: few; CDR3 DNA: TGTGCCAGCAGCTTAGAACAGCTATCTGGGGCCAACGTCCTGACTTTC; CDR3 protein: CASSLEQLSGANVLTF
D gene: TRBD2; J gene: TRBJ2-1; V gene: TRBV20-1; clone size: NA; CDR3 DNA: TGCAGTGCTAGAGATCGGAGACTAGCTCGACTTGGTGAGCAGTTCTTC; CDR3 protein: CSARDRRLARLGEQFF
D gene: NA; J gene: TRBJ2-5; V gene: TRBV7-2; clone size: NA; CDR3 DNA: TGTGCCAGCAGCGTCACATTTTGGACCTCGGAGACCCAGTACTTC; CDR3 protein: CASSVTFWTSETQYF
D gene: NA; J gene: TRBJ1-5; V gene: TRBV6-1; clone size: NA; CDR3 DNA: TGTGCCAGCAGTACGGTTCGGGACGGACAAGTGGGGCATTTT; CDR3 protein: CASSTVRDGQVGHF
D gene: TRBD2; J gene: TRBJ2-1; V gene: TRBV24-1; clone size: few; CDR3 DNA: TGTGCCACCAGTCCAAGGACTAGACTCTACAATGAGCAGTTCTTC; CDR3 protein: CATSPRTRLYNEQFF
D gene: TRBD1; J gene: TRBJ1-4; V gene: TRBV4-2; clone size: NA; CDR3 DNA: TGTGCCAGCAGCCAAGTAAGGGACAGCTCTGAAAAACTGTTTTTT; CDR3 protein: CASSQVRDSSEKLFF
D gene: TRBD1; J gene: TRBJ1-1; V gene: TRBV7-6; clone size: NA; CDR3 DNA: TGTGCCAGCAGCCAAAGACAGGGATACACTGAAGCTTTCTTT; CDR3 protein: CASSQRQGYTEAFF
D gene: NA; J gene: TRBJ2-7; V gene: TRBV28; clone size: NA; CDR3 DNA: TGTGCCACCGGATACGAGCAGTACTTC; CDR3 protein: CATGYEQYF
D gene: NA; J gene: TRBJ2-7; V gene: TRBV12-3/TRBV12-4; clone size: many; CDR3 DNA: TGTGCCAGCAGTTTACGGGGACTCTTAATGGGGGAGCAGTACTTC; CDR3 protein: CASSLRGLLMGEQYF
D gene: NA; J gene: TRBJ1-5; V gene: TRBV27; clone size: few; CDR3 DNA: TGTGCCAGCAGTTTAACCACAGGTAGCAATCAGCCCCAGCATTTT; CDR3 protein: CASSLTTGSNQPQHF
D gene: TRBD1; J gene: TRBJ1-1; V gene: TRBV15; clone size: NA; CDR3 DNA: TGTGCCACCAGCCGGGACAGGGTGTCTGAAGCTTTCTTT; CDR3 protein: CATSRDRVSEAFF
D gene: NA; J gene: TRBJ2-7; V gene: TRBV4-2; clone size: NA; CDR3 DNA: TGTGCCAGCAGCCAAGGAACTCTCGAGCAGTACTTC; CDR3 protein: CASSQGTLEQYF
D gene: NA; J gene: TRBJ2-2; V gene: TRBV12-3/TRBV12-4; clone size: NA; CDR3 DNA: TGTGCCAGCAGTTTTGGGACTCCGAACACCGGGGAGCTGTTTTTT; CDR3 protein: CASSFGTPNTGELFF
D gene: NA; J gene: TRBJ1-4; V gene: TRBV20-1; clone size: NA; CDR3 DNA: TGCAGTGCTAGAGACCCGTTTGGCGAAAAACTGTTTTTT; CDR3 protein: CSARDPFGEKLFF
D gene: TRBD2; J gene: TRBJ2-7; V gene: TRBV13; clone size: few; CDR3 DNA: TGTGCCAGCAGCCCGCAGACCCTAGGAGGACTAGCGGGAGAACTGAACGAGCAGTACTTC; CDR3 protein: CASSPQTLGGLAGELNEQYF
D gene: NA; J gene: TRBJ2-7; V gene: TRBV7-8; clone size: NA; CDR3 DNA: TGTGCCAGTCGGACGGACCACTCCTACGAGCAGTACTTC; CDR3 protein: CASRTDHSYEQYF
D gene: TRBD1; J gene: TRBJ1-5; V gene: TRBV2; clone size: few; CDR3 DNA: TGTGCCAGCAGGCCGGGACAGGGTTATCAGCCCCAGCATTTT; CDR3 protein: CASRPGQGYQPQHF
D gene: NA; J gene: TRBJ1-5; V gene: TRBV6-2/TRBV6-3; clone size: many; CDR3 DNA: TGTGCCAGCAGTTACGAAGGGGTGAGTCAGCCCCAGCATTTT; CDR3 protein: CASSYEGVSQPQHF
D gene: TRBD2; J gene: TRBJ2-3; V gene: TRBV7-2; clone size: NA; CDR3 DNA: TGTGCCAGCAGCTTAGTCGTCTTAGCGGGAGGGAATGGGAAGCGCACAGATACGCAGTATTTT; CDR3 protein: CASSLVVLAGGNGKRTDTQYF
D gene: NA; J gene: TRBJ2-5; V gene: TRBV6-5; clone size: many; CDR3 DNA: TGTGCCAGCAGTTACTCTCTTCCGCCGAACCAAGAGACCCAGTACTTC; CDR3 protein: CASSYSLPPNQETQYF
D gene: NA; J gene: TRBJ2-2; V gene: TRBV20-1; clone size: few; CDR3 DNA: TGCAGTGCCCATCTAGTATCCGGGGAGCTGTTTTTT; CDR3 protein: CSAHLVSGELFF
D gene: NA; J gene: TRBJ2-1; V gene: TRBV6-2/TRBV6-3; clone size: many; CDR3 DNA: TGTGCCAGCAGTTACTCGCCCCCCGGATATGAGCAGTTCTTC; CDR3 protein: CASSYSPPGYEQFF
D gene: NA; J gene: TRBJ2-7; V gene: TRBV7-9; clone size: few; CDR3 DNA: TGTGCCAGCAGCGCACAGGGCCTAAGCTCCTACGAGCAGTACTTC; CDR3 protein: CASSAQGLSSYEQYF
D gene: TRBD2; J gene: TRBJ2-1; V gene: TRBV28; clone size: NA; CDR3 DNA: TGTGCCAGCAGTCCACTAGCGGGAGGGTTATTGGGTGAGCAGTTCTTC; CDR3 protein: CASSPLAGGLLGEQFF
D gene: NA; J gene: TRBJ2-3; V gene: TRBV9; clone size: few; CDR3 DNA: TGTGCCAGCAGCGTAGAGGAGGGGGATACGCAGTATTTT; CDR3 protein: CASSVEEGDTQYF
D gene: NA; J gene: TRBJ1-1; V gene: TRBV6-2/TRBV6-3; clone size: many; CDR3 DNA: TGTGCCAGCAGTTACCCCGTCTGGGCCTACACTGAAGCTTTCTTT; CDR3 protein: CASSYPVWAYTEAFF
D gene: TRBD1; J gene: TRBJ2-2; V gene: TRBV28; clone size: few; CDR3 DNA: TGTGCCAGCAGTTCGGACAGGGTCTACACCGGGGAGCTGTTTTTT; CDR3 protein: CASSSDRVYTGELFF
D gene: NA; J gene: TRBJ2-2; V gene: TRBV24-1; clone size: NA; CDR3 DNA: TGTGCCACCAGTGATTTGCCCTCGTTTCGGTCGGCTGGGGAGCTGTTTTTT; CDR3 protein: CATSDLPSFRSAGELFF
D gene: TRBD1; J gene: TRBJ2-5; V gene: TRBV5-1; clone size: few; CDR3 DNA: TGCGCCAGCAGCCCTGCCCGGACAGGGACCCAGTACTTC; CDR3 protein: CASSPARTGTQYF